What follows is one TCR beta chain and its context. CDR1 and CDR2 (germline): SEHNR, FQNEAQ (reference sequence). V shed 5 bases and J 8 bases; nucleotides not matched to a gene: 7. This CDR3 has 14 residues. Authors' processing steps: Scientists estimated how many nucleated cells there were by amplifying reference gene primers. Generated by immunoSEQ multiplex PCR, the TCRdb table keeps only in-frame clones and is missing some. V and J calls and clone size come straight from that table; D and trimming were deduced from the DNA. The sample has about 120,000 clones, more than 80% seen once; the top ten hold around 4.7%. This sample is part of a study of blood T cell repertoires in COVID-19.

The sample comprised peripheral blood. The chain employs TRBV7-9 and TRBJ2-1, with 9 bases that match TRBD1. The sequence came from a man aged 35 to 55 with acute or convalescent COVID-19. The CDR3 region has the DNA TGTGCCAGCAGCGTGGACAGGGGTATCTATGAGCAGTTCTTC. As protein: CASSVDRGIYEQFF.